One sample yielded the 21 T cell receptor beta chains listed below, sequenced in a study of Graves' ophthalmopathy and Graves' hyperthyroidism. RNA transcripts yielded amplified TCR beta CDR3 regions. In the first round, RT-PCR was carried out with HTBI primers, and a multiplex PCR formed the second round. TCRdb independently ran MiXCR on the multiplex PCR reads; one entry per CDR3 protein. The sample has about 200,000 distinct CDR3 sequences; approximately 29% are singletons. Sequencing was carried out using peripheral blood. The source of these receptors is a man between 50 and 59 years old with Graves' ophthalmopathy.

The chain couples TRBV15 to TRBJ2-4; 11 bases align to TRBD1. The CDR3 runs to 22 residues. The V gene end was trimmed by 3 bases and the J gene end by 1 base; junction bases not matched to a gene: 20. CDR1 and CDR2 from the germline V gene are LNHNV and YYDKDF (reference sequence). The CDR3 region is CATSSSSPRTGGFKLAKNIQYF. The CDR3 bases are TGTGCCACCAGCAGTTCCTCGCCGCGGACAGGGGGCTTCAAGCTGGCCAAAAACATTCAGTACTTC.

This clonotype occurred many times. The chain joins TRBV12-3 or TRBV12-4 to TRBJ2-5, with D maybe TRBD2 (6 bases). Trimming left V 4 bases short and J 0 bases short, with 12 bases between. This CDR3 contains 15 residues. The CDR3 spells CASSWLASDQETQYF. The CDR3, as DNA: TGTGCCAGCAGTTGGTTGGCTAGCGACCAAGAGACCCAGTACTTC.

The sample holds many counts of this clonotype. The gene calls are TRBV28 and TRBJ1-1; no firm D call. Germline CDR1 is MDHEN and CDR2 is SYDVKM. Trimming shortened V by 1 base and J by 5 bases, and 11 bases separated the two germline ends. The CDR3 covers 14 residues. The CDR3 bases are TGTGCCAGCAGTTTATTCGGGGTGGATACTGAAGCTTTCTTT. Translation: CASSLFGVDTEAFF.

This clonotype has ten or more counts. Given the absence of the conserved phenylalanine or tryptophan at the CDR3 end, a read error is likely. Because the CDR3's place on the DNA is in doubt, the DNA is left out and the CDR3 is given as listed by TCRdb. The chain couples TRBV2 to TRBJ2-5. Germline CDR1 and CDR2: SNHLY and FYNNEI. The CDR3 totals 9 residues, both ends included. The CDR3 reads CASSDPIYL.

This clonotype has at least ten counts. The V gene is TRBV30, the J gene TRBJ1-3; D not resolved. Germline CDR1 GTSNPN, CDR2 SVGIG (reference sequence). The germline V and J ends were trimmed by 5 bases and 2 bases, with 10 bases remaining between them. The CDR3 runs 13 residues. The CDR3 nucleotides are TGTGCCTGGCAGACCGGGGCTGGAAACACCATATATTTT. Protein: CAWQTGAGNTIYF.

This clonotype was detected many times. CDR3 DNA sequence: TGTGCCAGCAGGGGTGAAACTGGGGCCAACGTCCTGACTTTC. This encodes CASRGETGANVLTF. The V call is TRBV28, the J call TRBJ2-6; D remains ambiguous. V was pared by 6 bases and J by 2 bases, with 8 bases between. The CDR3 runs 14 residues. The germline gives CDR1 MDHEN, CDR2 SYDVKM.

This clonotype was observed at least ten times. V and J are TRBV11-3 and TRBJ2-7, with TRBD2 matching 12 bases. Per the germline V gene, CDR1 is SGHNT and CDR2 is YENEEA. The trim removed 7 bases at V and 1 base at J, leaving 2 bases unmatched. The CDR3 has 14 amino acids. The CDR3 reads CASTSGRASYEQYF. CDR3 nucleotides: TGTGCCAGCACTAGCGGGAGGGCGTCCTACGAGCAGTACTTC.

The chain uses TRBV30 and TRBJ2-5, with 10 positions matching TRBD2. The V segment lost 0 bases and the J segment 5 bases; nucleotides outside the gene matches: 12. The CDR3 runs 17 residues. Per the germline V gene, CDR1 is GTSNPN and CDR2 is SVGIG (reference sequence). The CDR3: CAWSVSPAGGSSETQYF. The CDR3 coding sequence is TGTGCCTGGAGTGTCTCGCCAGCGGGGGGGAGTTCGGAGACCCAGTACTTC.

This clonotype was counted at least ten times. V usage is TRBV6-5 and J usage is TRBJ1-5; D possibly corresponds to TRBD1 (5 bases). V shed 7 bases and J shed 1 base, with 17 bases lying between them. The CDR3 sequence is 16 residues long. The germline gives CDR1 MNHEY, CDR2 SVGAGI. As DNA, the CDR3 is TGTGCCAGCACCATAAACTGGGGGTTAAGCAATCAGCCCCAGCATTTT. Translated, it gives CASTINWGLSNQPQHF.

This clonotype occurred many times. The rearrangement uses TRBV2 and TRBJ2-7; no clear D. Germline V gene data show CDR1 as SNHLY and CDR2 as FYNNEI. This CDR3 is built from 10 residues. The ends were cut back, 4 bases at V and 5 bases at J, with 3 bases in the middle. The CDR3 region is CASSGDEQYF. CDR3 DNA sequence: TGTGCCAGCAGTGGTGACGAGCAGTACTTC.

This clonotype came up many times. This rearrangement joins TRBV6-2 or TRBV6-3 to TRBJ2-7, with 7 bases that match TRBD2. CDR1 and CDR2 from the germline V gene are MNHEY and SVGEGT. Trimming removed 5 bases from V and 4 bases from J; junction bases left unmatched: 2. The CDR3 is made up of 12 amino acids. The CDR3 bases are TGTGCCAGCAGTCGGGGGGAGTACGAGCAGTACTTC. Protein: CASSRGEYEQYF.

This clonotype was seen at least ten times. This sequence joins TRBV6-1 and TRBJ1-5; D unresolved. Germline loops: CDR1 MNHNS, CDR2 SASEGT. The CDR3 is 17 residues long. Between the trimmed V and J ends, which lost 3 bases and 0 bases, there was a span of 15 bases. For the CDR3, the DNA is TGTGCCAGCAGTGAGTATGGGCAGCAATATAGCAATCAGCCCCAGCATTTT. Translating it yields CASSEYGQQYSNQPQHF.

The chain is built from TRBV20-1 and TRBJ1-5, with no clear D. The CDR3 has 14 amino acids. Germline CDR1 and CDR2: DFQATT and SNEGSKA (reference sequence). Trimming removed 3 bases from V and 0 bases from J, with 9 bases in between. The CDR3 region is CSARTRISNQPQHF. The DNA of the CDR3 is TGCAGTGCTAGGACAAGAATTAGCAATCAGCCCCAGCATTTT.

This clonotype was observed at least ten times. The J gene is TRBJ1-1, the V gene TRBV29-1, with D possibly matching TRBD1 (6 bases). This CDR3 contains 12 residues. The germline CDR1 and CDR2 sequences are SQVTM and ANQGSEA. Trimming took off 7 bases at V and 5 bases at J, with 14 bases between the two ends. The CDR3 DNA reads TGCAGCGCCGGACAGCTGGGGACTGAAGCTTTCTTT. Amino acids: CSAGQLGTEAFF.

This chain uses TRBV28 with TRBJ2-7; tentative D call: TRBD2 (6 bases). The CDR3 length is 14 residues. Trimming cost V 6 bases and J 5 bases, with 17 bases left between them. Germline-derived CDR1 and CDR2 are MDHEN and SYDVKM. CDR3 nucleotides: TGTGCCAGCAGCCAGACGGTGGAGGGTAACGAGCAGTACTTC. It is translated as CASSQTVEGNEQYF. Drawing the rest from reference TRBV28 and TRBJ2-7, the complete variable domain is DVKVTQSSRYLVKRTGEKVFLECVQDMDHENMFWYRQDPGLGLRLIYFSYDVKMKEKGDIPEGYSVSREKKERFSLILESASTNQTSMYLCASSQTVEGNEQYFGPGTRLTVT.

The chain is built from TRBV7-8 and TRBJ2-7, with TRBD2 matching over 10 bases. Germline V CDR1 and CDR2: SGHVS, FQNEAQ. The length of the CDR3 is 15 residues. The V gene end was trimmed by 6 bases and the J gene end by 2 bases; junction bases not matched to a gene: 7. CDR3 nucleotide sequence: TGTGCCAGCAGTTTTTTAGGGACTAGCGCCTACGAGCAGTACTTC. It codes for CASSFLGTSAYEQYF.

The sample holds many counts of this clonotype. This rearrangement joins TRBV20-1 to TRBJ2-5; 9 bases are shared with TRBD1. With V trimmed by 3 bases and J by 2 bases, 4 bases remained unmatched. Germline loops: CDR1 DFQATT, CDR2 SNEGSKA (reference sequence). This CDR3 spans 14 amino acids. The DNA of the CDR3 is TGCAGTGCTAGGGGACAGGGCCATCAAGAGACCCAGTACTTC. Translating it yields CSARGQGHQETQYF.

At least ten counts were recorded for this clonotype. The chain combines TRBV29-1 with TRBJ2-7, with 7 positions matching TRBD1. V dropped 7 bases and J dropped 0; count of bases not matched to a gene: 3. From germline, CDR1 is SQVTM and CDR2 ANQGSEA. The CDR3 totals 12 residues. The CDR3 bases are TGCAGCGCCGGGGACAGCTCCTACGAGCAGTACTTC. Protein product: CSAGDSSYEQYF.

This clonotype was picked up many times. The chain joins TRBV20-1 to TRBJ1-2; no clear D. This CDR3 region has 14 residues. Trimming cost V 6 bases and J 6 bases, with 20 bases left between them. Germline V gives CDR1 DFQATT, CDR2 SNEGSKA (reference sequence). The DNA of the CDR3 is TGCAGTGCCCAGAGAAGGGCAGCGGGTGATGGCTACACCTTC. This sequence encodes CSAQRRAAGDGYTF.

This sequence joins TRBV6-5 and TRBJ1-2, with 9 bases lining up with TRBD1. This CDR3 contains 14 residues. The germline V gene has CDR1 MNHEY and CDR2 SVGAGI. The V segment lost 5 bases and the J segment 5 bases; nucleotides outside the gene matches: 6. The CDR3 DNA sequence: TGTGCCAGCAGTAACAGGGGGCGCGAGTATGGCTACACCTTC. Its protein product is CASSNRGREYGYTF.

The V call is TRBV6-5, the J call TRBJ1-5; D is perhaps TRBD1 (6 bases). V lost 2 bases to trimming and J lost 2 bases, with 16 bases between them. The CDR3 contains 17 residues. The germline V gene has CDR1 MNHEY and CDR2 SVGAGI. Written as DNA, the CDR3 is TGTGCCAGCAGTTACGAACAGGGTGGAGGAGGCAATCAGCCCCAGCATTTT. Amino acid sequence: CASSYEQGGGGNQPQHF.